This section outlines one T cell receptor (beta chain) sequence together with its context. No antigen is known for it. The data originate from a study of cytomegalovirus exposure and HLA in healthy donors. Looked up from germline, CDR1 is LNHNV and CDR2 is YYDKDF (reference sequence). This CDR3 is 15 amino acids long. With 2 bases clipped from V and 1 base from J, the junction kept 4 bases outside the gene matches. Findings and limits, study-wide: The study flagged about 150 TCR beta chains as cytomegalovirus-associated. A few chains linked to CMV were shown in vitro to be specific for CMV antigens. A classifier reportedly called cytomegalovirus status with high sensitivity and specificity.

It was the 120-subject validation cohort, separate from the approximately 680-subject first cohort, to which the donors belonged. Sequenced by immunoSEQ multiplex PCR; TCRdb stores in-frame clones only, minus some. The sample yields nearly 200,000 clones, more than 65% seen once. The chain employs TRBV15 and TRBJ1-1; 7 bases map to TRBD1. Sequencing input: PBMCs. The sequence came from a woman aged 25-40 years in good health and CMV-seropositive. The CDR3 spells CATSRRRGTNTEAFF. Written as DNA, the CDR3 is TGTGCCACCAGCAGACGCAGGGGGACGAACACTGAAGCTTTCTTT. The full variable domain, its missing parts supplied by reference TRBV15 and TRBJ1-1, is DAMVIQNPRYQVTQFGKPVTLSCSQTLNHNVMYWYQQKSSQAPKLLFHYYDKDFNNEADTPDNFQSRRPNTSFCFLDIRSPGLGDTAMYLCATSRRRGTNTEAFFGQGTRLTVV.